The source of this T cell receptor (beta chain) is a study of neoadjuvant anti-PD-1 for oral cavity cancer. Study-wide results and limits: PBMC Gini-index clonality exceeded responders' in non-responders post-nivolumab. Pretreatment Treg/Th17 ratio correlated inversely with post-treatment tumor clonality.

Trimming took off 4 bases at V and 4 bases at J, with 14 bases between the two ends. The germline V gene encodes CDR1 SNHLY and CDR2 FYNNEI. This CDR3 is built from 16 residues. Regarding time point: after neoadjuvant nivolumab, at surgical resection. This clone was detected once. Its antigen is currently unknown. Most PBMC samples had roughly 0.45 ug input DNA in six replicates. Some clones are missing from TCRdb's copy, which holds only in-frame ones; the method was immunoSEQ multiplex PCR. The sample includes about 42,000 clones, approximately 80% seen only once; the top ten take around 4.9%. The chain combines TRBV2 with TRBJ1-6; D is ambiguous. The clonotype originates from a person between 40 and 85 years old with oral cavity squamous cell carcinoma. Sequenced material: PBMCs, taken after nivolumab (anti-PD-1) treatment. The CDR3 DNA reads TGTGCCAGCAGTGGTAGGCTCCTGGGTTATAATTCACCCCTCCACTTT. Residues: CASSGRLLGYNSPLHF.